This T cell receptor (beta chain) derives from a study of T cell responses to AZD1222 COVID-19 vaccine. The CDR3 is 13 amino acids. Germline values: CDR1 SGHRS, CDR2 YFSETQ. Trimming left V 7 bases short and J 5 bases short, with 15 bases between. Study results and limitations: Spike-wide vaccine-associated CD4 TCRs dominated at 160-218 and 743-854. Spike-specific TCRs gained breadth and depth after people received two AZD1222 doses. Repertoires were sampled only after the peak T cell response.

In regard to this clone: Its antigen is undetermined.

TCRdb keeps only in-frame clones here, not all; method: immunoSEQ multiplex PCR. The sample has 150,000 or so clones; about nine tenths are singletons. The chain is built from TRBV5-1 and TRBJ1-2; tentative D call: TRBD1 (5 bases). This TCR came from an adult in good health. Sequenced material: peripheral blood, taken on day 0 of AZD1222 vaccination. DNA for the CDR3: TGCGCCAGCTCCCCGGGGGATCCTTATGGCTACACCTTC. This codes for CASSPGDPYGYTF.